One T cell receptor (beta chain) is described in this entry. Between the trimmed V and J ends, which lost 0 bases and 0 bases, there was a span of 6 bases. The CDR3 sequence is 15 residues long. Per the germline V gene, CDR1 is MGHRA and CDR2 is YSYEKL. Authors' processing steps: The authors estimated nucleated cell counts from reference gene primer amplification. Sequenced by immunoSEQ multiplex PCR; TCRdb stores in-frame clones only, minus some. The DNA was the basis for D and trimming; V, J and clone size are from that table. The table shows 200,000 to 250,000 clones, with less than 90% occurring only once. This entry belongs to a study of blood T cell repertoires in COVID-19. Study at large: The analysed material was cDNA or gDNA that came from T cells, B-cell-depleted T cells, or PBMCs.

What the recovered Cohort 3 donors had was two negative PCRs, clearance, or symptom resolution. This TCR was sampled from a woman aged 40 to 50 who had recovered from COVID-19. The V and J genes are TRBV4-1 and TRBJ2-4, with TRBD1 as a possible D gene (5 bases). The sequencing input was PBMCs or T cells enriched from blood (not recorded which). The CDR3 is CASSQEGVAKNIQYF. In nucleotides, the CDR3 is TGCGCCAGCAGCCAAGAAGGGGTAGCCAAAAACATTCAGTACTTC.